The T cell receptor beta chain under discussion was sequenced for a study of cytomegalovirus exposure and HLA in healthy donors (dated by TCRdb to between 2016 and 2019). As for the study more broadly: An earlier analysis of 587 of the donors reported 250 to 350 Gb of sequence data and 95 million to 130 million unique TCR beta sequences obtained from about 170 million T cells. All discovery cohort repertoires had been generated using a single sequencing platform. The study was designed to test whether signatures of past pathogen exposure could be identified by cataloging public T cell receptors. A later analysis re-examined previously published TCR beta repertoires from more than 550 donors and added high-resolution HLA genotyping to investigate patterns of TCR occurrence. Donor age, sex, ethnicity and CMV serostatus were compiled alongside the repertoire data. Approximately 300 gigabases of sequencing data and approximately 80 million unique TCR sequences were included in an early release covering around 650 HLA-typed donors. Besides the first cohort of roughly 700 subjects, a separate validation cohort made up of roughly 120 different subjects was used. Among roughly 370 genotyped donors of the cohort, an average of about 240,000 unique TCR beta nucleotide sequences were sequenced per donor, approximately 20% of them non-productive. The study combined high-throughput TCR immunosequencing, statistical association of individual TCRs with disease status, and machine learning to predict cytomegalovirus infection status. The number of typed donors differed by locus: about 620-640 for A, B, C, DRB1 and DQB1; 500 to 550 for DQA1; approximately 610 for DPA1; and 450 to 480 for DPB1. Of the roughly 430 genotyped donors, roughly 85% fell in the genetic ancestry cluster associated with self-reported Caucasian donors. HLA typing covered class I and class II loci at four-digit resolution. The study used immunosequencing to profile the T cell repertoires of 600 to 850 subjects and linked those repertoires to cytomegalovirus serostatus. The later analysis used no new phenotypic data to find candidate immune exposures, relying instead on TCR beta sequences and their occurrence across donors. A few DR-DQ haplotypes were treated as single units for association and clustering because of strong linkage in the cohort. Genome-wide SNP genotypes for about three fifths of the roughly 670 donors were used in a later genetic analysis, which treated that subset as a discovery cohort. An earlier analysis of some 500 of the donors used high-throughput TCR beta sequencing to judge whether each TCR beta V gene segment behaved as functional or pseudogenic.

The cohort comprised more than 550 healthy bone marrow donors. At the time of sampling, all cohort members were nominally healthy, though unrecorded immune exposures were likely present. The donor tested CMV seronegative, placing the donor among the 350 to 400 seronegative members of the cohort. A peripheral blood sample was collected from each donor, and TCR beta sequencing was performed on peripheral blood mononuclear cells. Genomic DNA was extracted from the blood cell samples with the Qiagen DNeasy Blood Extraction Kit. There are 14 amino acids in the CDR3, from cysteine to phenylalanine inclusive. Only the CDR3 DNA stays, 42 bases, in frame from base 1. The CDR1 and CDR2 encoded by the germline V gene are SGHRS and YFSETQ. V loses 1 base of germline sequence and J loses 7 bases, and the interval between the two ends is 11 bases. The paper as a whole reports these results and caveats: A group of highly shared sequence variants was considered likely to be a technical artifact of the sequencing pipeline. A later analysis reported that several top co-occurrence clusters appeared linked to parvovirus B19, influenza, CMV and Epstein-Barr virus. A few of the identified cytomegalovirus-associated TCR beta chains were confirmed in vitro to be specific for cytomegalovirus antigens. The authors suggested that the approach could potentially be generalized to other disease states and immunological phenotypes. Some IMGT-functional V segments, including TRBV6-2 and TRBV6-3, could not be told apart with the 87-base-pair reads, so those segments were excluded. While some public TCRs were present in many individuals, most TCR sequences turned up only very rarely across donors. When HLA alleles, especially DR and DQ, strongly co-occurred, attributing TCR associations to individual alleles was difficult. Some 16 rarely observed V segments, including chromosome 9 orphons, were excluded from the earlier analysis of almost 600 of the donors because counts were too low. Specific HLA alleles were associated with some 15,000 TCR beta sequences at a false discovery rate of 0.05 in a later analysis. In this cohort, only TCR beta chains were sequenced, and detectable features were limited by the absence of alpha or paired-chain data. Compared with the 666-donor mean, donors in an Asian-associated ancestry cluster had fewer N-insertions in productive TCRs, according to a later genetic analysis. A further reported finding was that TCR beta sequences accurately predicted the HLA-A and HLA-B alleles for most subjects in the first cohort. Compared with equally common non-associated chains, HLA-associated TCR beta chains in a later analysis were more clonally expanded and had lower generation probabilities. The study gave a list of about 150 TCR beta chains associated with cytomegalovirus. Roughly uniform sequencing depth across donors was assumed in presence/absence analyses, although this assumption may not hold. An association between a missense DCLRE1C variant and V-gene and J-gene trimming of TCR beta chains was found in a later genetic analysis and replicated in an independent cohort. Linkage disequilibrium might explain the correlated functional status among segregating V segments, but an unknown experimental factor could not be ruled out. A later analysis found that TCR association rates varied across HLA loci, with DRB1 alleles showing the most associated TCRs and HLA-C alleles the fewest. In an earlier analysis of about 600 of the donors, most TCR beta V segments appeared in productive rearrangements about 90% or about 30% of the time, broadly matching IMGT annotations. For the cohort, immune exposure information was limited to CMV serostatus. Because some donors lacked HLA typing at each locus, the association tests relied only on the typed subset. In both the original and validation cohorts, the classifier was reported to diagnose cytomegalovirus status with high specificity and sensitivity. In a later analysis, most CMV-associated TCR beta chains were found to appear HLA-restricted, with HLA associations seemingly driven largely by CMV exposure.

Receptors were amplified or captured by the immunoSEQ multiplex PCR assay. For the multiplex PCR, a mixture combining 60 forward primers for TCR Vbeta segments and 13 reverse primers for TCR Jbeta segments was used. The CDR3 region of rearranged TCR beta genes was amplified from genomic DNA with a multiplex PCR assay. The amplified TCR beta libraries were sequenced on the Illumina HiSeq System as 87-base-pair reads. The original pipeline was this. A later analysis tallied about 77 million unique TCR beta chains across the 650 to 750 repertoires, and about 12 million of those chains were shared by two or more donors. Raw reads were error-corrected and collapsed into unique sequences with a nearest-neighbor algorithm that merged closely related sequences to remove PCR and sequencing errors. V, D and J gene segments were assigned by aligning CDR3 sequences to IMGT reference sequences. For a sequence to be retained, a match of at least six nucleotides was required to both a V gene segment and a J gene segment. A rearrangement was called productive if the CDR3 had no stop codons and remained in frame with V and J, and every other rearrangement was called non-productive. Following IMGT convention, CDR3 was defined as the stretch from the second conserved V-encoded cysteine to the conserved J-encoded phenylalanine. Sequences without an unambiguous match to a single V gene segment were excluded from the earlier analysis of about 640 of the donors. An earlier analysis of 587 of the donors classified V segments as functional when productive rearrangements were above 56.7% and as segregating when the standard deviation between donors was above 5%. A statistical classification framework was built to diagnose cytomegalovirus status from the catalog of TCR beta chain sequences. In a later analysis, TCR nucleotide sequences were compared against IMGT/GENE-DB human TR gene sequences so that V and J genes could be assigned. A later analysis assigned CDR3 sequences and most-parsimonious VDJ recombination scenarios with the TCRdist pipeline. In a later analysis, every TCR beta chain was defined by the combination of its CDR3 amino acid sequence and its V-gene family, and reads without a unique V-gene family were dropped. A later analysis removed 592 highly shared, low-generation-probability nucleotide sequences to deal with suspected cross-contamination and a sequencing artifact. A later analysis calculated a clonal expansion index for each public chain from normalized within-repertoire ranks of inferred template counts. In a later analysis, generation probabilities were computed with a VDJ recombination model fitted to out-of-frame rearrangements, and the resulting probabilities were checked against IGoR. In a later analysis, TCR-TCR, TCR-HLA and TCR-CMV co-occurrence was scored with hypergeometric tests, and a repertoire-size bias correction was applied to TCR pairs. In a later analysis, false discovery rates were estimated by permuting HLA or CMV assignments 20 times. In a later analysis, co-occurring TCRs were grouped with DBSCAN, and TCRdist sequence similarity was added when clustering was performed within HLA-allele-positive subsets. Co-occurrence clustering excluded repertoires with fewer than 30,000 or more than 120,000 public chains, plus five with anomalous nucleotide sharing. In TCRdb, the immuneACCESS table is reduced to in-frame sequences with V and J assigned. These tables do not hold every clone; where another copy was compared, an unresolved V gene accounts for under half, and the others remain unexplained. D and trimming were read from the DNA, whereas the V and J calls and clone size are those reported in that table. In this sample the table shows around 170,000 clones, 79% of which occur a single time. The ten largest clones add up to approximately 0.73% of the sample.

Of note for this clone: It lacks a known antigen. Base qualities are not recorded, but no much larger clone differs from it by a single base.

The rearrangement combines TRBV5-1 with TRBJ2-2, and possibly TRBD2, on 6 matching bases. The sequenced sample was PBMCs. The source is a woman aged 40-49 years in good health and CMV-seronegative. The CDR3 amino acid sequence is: CASSLRLAIGELFF. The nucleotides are TGCGCCAGCAGCTTGCGGCTAGCGATCGGGGAGCTGTTTTTT.